This passage covers 32 T cell receptor beta chains from one sample sequenced in a study of T cells expressing NK-cell markers. TCRdb reprocessed the 5' RACE reads; each CDR3 protein has one entry and no DNA is given. The sample table includes about 460,000 distinct CDR3 sequences. Source material: blood T cells: a sorted CD56 or NKG2C T cell subset, CD4+ or CD8+ T cells, or bulk PBMC T cells (not recorded which). The receptors were gathered from a woman aged 50 to 65 in good health.

The chain links TRBV24-1 to TRBJ2-1; TCRdb returns TRBD2, unconfirmable since there is no DNA. Germline V gene lookup returns CDR1 KGHDR and CDR2 SFDVKD. The CDR3 sequence is 16 residues long. The CDR3 sequence is CATSGTGGLVGNEQFF.

The genes are TRBV6-6 and TRBJ2-1; TCRdb calls TRBD2, which cannot be checked without DNA. CDR1 and CDR2 (germline): MNHNY, SVGAGI (reference sequence). The CDR3 is made up of 14 amino acids. The CDR3 loop is CASNAGSTYNEQFF.

The J gene is TRBJ2-4, the V gene TRBV7-9; without DNA, the TCRdb call of TRBD1 cannot be checked. The germline V gene has CDR1 SEHNR and CDR2 FQNEAQ (reference sequence). The CDR3 has 18 residues. The chain's CDR3 is CASSPQLRQGLAKNIQYF.

The rearrangement uses TRBV12-3 or TRBV12-4 and TRBJ1-4; without DNA, the TCRdb call of TRBD1 cannot be checked. This CDR3 is 13 amino acids long. Here the CDR3 reads CASSQAPVEKLFF.

J is TRBJ1-3 and V is TRBV7-8; TCRdb outputs TRBD1, but without DNA this stays unchecked. Germline loops: CDR1 SGHVS, CDR2 FQNEAQ. CDR3 size: 17 residues. CDR3 in amino acids: CASSLDVVGVLGNTIYF.

The chain is built from TRBV10-3 and TRBJ2-6; TCRdb designates TRBD1, a call that cannot be tested without DNA. The CDR3 extends over 14 amino acids. Per the germline V gene, CDR1 is ENHRY and CDR2 is SYGVKD. CDR3 loop: CAIPRVTGANVLTF.

The rearrangement joins TRBV20-1 to TRBJ2-7; TCRdb names TRBD1, which stays unverified in the absence of DNA. This CDR3 has 13 amino acids. The germline gives CDR1 DFQATT, CDR2 SNEGSKA (reference sequence). CDR3 loop: CSAAGTGYYEQYF.

The V gene is TRBV2, the J gene TRBJ2-1; TCRdb picks TRBD1, but there is no DNA to check that call. The germline V gene encodes CDR1 SNHLY and CDR2 FYNNEI. The CDR3 consists of 14 residues. CDR3: CASSGSGPYNEQFF.

This chain connects TRBV9 to TRBJ2-2; TCRdb proposes TRBD2, but this gene call is untestable without DNA. The CDR3 runs to 16 residues. Looked up from germline, CDR1 is SGDLS and CDR2 is YYNGEE. The chain's CDR3 is CASSVVSGTGTGELFF.

The J gene is TRBJ2-1, the V gene TRBV27; the D call from TCRdb, TRBD1, cannot be confirmed without DNA. The CDR3 has 14 amino acids. Germline loops: CDR1 MNHEY, CDR2 SMNVEV (reference sequence). The CDR3 loop reads CASSFGLRQGEQFF.

J is TRBJ2-2 and V is TRBV5-1; TCRdb's D call, TRBD1, is unchecked because there is no DNA. Germline assignment: CDR1 SGHRS and CDR2 YFSETQ. This CDR3 is 14 amino acids long. This chain's CDR3 is CASSLDAGTGELFF. Full variable domain (rest looked up from reference TRBV5-1 and TRBJ2-2): KAGVTQTPRYLIKTRGQQVTLSCSPISGHRSVSWYQQTPGQGLQFLFEYFSETQRNKGNFPGRFSGRQFSNSRSEMNVSTLELGDSALYLCASSLDAGTGELFFGEGSRLTVL.

The chain recombines TRBV7-3 with TRBJ2-7; the D call from TCRdb, TRBD1, cannot be confirmed without DNA. The CDR3 is 15 residues long. The germline gives CDR1 SGHTA, CDR2 FQGTGA. The CDR3 here is CASSLGGTGTYEQYF.

This chain connects TRBV20-1 to TRBJ2-1. CDR1 is DFQATT, CDR2 SNEGSKA, per germline (reference sequence). This CDR3 has 12 residues. The CDR3 sequence is CSARDDGDEQFF.

The rearrangement links TRBV7-9 to TRBJ2-1; TCRdb selects TRBD2, and the lack of DNA leaves this call unchecked. CDR1 and CDR2 from the germline V gene are SEHNR and FQNEAQ (reference sequence). This CDR3 contains 19 residues. The CDR3: CASSKNRQGVGAGDNEQFF.

The V call is TRBV6-5, the J call TRBJ1-1; TCRdb outputs TRBD1, but without DNA this stays unchecked. Germline V gene sequence: CDR1 MNHEY, CDR2 SVGAGI. This CDR3 spans 14 amino acids. CDR3 loop: CASGLSGTEPEAFF.

CDR3 in amino acids: CASSQDQEETQYF. J is TRBJ2-5 and V is TRBV11-3. Germline loops: CDR1 SGHNT, CDR2 YENEEA. CDR3 length: 13 amino acids.

The chain employs TRBV11-2 and TRBJ2-1; the TCRdb call, TRBD1, lacks DNA for checking. The germline CDR1 and CDR2 sequences are SGHAT and FQNNGV. The CDR3 length is 16 residues. CDR3 loop: CASSPRQGKSYNEQFF. Using reference TRBV11-2 and TRBJ2-1 for the parts outside the CDR3, the full variable domain is EAGVAQSPRYKIIEKRQSVAFWCNPISGHATLYWYQQILGQGPKLLIQFQNNGVVDDSQLPKDRFSAERLKGVDSTLKIQPAKLEDSAVYLCASSPRQGKSYNEQFFGPGTRLTVL.

The rearrangement links TRBV2 to TRBJ2-1. The CDR3 sequence is 11 residues long. CDR1 is SNHLY, CDR2 FYNNEI, per germline. CDR3 region: CASTTDNEQFF.

V and J are TRBV20-1 and TRBJ2-2; TCRdb names TRBD2, which stays unverified in the absence of DNA. The CDR3 is made up of 15 amino acids. Germline values: CDR1 DFQATT, CDR2 SNEGSKA (reference sequence). The CDR3 reads CSAGPSGRESGELFF.

The rearrangement joins TRBV7-2 to TRBJ2-2; TCRdb selects TRBD1, and the lack of DNA leaves this call unchecked. The CDR3 loop spans 15 amino acids. CDR1 is SGHTA and CDR2 is FQGNSA in the germline V gene. The CDR3 reads CASSLTTPLAGELFF. Drawing the rest from reference TRBV7-2 and TRBJ2-2, the complete variable domain is GAGVSQSPSNKVTEKGKDVELRCDPISGHTALYWYRQSLGQGLEFLIYFQGNSAPDKSGLPSDRFSAERTGGSVSTLTIQRTQQEDSAVYLCASSLTTPLAGELFFGEGSRLTVL.

This chain joins TRBV12-3 or TRBV12-4 and TRBJ1-2. The CDR3 has 13 amino acids. This CDR3 reads CASSSLANYGYTF.

The chain employs TRBV18 and TRBJ2-7; TCRdb calls TRBD1, which cannot be checked without DNA. This CDR3 has 14 residues. Germline CDR1 KGHSH, CDR2 LQKENI. The CDR3 reads CASSPLDSVYEQYF.

This chain connects TRBV12-3 or TRBV12-4 to TRBJ2-7; TCRdb returns TRBD1, unconfirmable since there is no DNA. The CDR3 totals 15 residues. CDR3 protein: CASSLTGGASYEQYF.

The V and J genes are TRBV5-1 and TRBJ2-5; checking the TCRdb D call of TRBD2 is not possible without DNA. The germline CDR1 and CDR2 sequences are SGHRS and YFSETQ. This CDR3 contains 15 residues. CDR3 residues: CASSLGLGGSETQYF.

The chain has TRBV7-9 and TRBJ2-2; there is no DNA to check the TCRdb D call of TRBD1. Germline V gives CDR1 SEHNR, CDR2 FQNEAQ (reference sequence). The CDR3 contains 17 residues. CDR3 protein: CASSFKGQGANTGELFF. Using reference TRBV7-9 and TRBJ2-2 for the parts outside the CDR3, the full variable domain is DTGVSQNPRHKITKRGQNVTFRCDPISEHNRLYWYRQTLGQGPEFLTYFQNEAQLEKSRLLSDRFSAERPKGSFSTLEIQRTEQGDSAMYLCASSFKGQGANTGELFFGEGSRLTVL.

V gene TRBV7-2 combines with J gene TRBJ2-7; TCRdb selects TRBD2, and the lack of DNA leaves this call unchecked. The CDR3 has 15 amino acids. Germline V gene sequence: CDR1 SGHTA, CDR2 FQGNSA. CDR3 amino acids: CASSQGGTASYEQYF.

V usage is TRBV7-9 and J usage is TRBJ1-5; without DNA, the TCRdb call of TRBD1 cannot be checked. The CDR3 runs to 13 residues. Germline V gives CDR1 SEHNR, CDR2 FQNEAQ (reference sequence). CDR3 sequence: CASTMEGGKPQHF.

The chain couples TRBV6-1 to TRBJ2-2. CDR1 MNHNS and CDR2 SASEGT come from the germline V gene. The CDR3 runs 13 residues. CDR3 sequence reads: CASSDMLAGELFF.

The chain employs TRBV20-1 and TRBJ1-5; the D call of TRBD1 rests on TCRdb alone, since no DNA is present to check it. Germline assignment: CDR1 DFQATT and CDR2 SNEGSKA (reference sequence). This CDR3 comprises 14 residues. The CDR3 is CSAGGRTGKQPQHF.

The V and J genes are TRBV20-1 and TRBJ1-5; TCRdb gives TRBD1 as the D gene, but with no DNA this cannot be confirmed. Germline V gene data show CDR1 as DFQATT and CDR2 as SNEGSKA (reference sequence). The CDR3 contains 17 residues. CDR3: CSAAPGGGFNRTQPQHF.

This sequence joins TRBV5-1 and TRBJ2-7; TCRdb outputs TRBD1, but without DNA this stays unchecked. CDR1 SGHRS and CDR2 YFSETQ come from the germline V gene. The CDR3 has 15 amino acids. The CDR3 is CASSLAGQAPYEQYF.

The chain combines TRBV9 with TRBJ1-2; the TRBD1 assignment by TCRdb is unverifiable without DNA. Germline loops: CDR1 SGDLS, CDR2 YYNGEE. The CDR3 runs 14 residues. This chain's CDR3 is CASSATGTRNGYTF. Using reference TRBV9 and TRBJ1-2 for the parts outside the CDR3, the full variable domain is DSGVTQTPKHLITATGQRVTLRCSPRSGDLSVYWYQQSLDQGLQFLIQYYNGEERAKGNILERFSAQQFPDLHSELNLSSLELGDSALYFCASSATGTRNGYTFGSGTRLTVV.